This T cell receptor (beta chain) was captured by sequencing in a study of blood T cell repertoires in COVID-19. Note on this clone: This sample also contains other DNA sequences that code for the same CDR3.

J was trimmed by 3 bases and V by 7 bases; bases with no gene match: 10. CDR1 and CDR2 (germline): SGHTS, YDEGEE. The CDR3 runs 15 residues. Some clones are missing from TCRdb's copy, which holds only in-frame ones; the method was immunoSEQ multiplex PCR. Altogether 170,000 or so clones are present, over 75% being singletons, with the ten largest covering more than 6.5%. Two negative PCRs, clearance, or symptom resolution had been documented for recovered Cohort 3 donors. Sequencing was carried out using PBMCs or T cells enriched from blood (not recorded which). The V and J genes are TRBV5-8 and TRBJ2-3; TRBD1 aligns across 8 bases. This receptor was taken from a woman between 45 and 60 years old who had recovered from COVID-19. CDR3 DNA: TGTGCCAGCCCATCGGGACAGGCCCTAACAGATACGCAGTATTTT. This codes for CASPSGQALTDTQYF.